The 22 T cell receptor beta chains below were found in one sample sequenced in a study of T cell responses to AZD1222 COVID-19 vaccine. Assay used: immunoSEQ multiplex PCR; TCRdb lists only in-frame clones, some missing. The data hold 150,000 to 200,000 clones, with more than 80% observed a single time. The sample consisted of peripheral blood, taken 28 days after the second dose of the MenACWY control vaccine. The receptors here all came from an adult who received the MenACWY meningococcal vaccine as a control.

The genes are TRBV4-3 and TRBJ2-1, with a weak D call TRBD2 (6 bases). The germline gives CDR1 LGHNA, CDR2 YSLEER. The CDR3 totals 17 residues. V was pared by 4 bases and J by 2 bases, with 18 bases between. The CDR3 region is CASSPRTATGAYNEQFF. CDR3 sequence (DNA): TGCGCCAGCAGCCCCCGTACTGCGACGGGAGCCTACAATGAGCAGTTCTTC.

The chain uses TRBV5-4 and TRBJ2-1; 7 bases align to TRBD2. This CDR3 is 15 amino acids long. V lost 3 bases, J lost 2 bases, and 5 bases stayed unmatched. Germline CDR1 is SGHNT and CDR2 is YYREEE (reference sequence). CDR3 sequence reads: CASSSTSATYNEQFF. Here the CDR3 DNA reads TGTGCCAGCAGCTCCACTAGCGCAACCTACAATGAGCAGTTCTTC.

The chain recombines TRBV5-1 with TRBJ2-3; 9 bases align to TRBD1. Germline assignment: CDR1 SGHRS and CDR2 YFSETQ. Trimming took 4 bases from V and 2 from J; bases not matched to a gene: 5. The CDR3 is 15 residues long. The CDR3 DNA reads TGCGCCAGCAGCGGGGGACAGGGATACACAGATACGCAGTATTTT. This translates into CASSGGQGYTDTQYF.

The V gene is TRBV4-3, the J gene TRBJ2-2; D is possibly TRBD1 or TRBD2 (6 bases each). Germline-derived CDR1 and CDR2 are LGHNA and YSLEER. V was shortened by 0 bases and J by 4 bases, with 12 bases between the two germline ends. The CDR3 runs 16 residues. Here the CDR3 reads CASSQDGGGPTGELFF. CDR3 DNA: TGCGCCAGCAGCCAAGATGGAGGGGGGCCCACCGGGGAGCTGTTTTTT.

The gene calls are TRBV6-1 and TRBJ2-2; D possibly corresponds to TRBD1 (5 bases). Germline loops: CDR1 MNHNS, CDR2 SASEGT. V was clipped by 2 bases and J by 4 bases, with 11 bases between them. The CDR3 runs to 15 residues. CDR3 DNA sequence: TGTGCCAGCAGTGAAACAGGTCTTGGCACCGGGGAGCTGTTTTTT. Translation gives CASSETGLGTGELFF.

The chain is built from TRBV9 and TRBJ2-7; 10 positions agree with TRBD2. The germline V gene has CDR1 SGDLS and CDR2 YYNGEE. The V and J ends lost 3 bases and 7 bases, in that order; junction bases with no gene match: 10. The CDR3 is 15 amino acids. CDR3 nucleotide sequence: TGTGCCAGCAGCGCCGGGACTAGCGTGCCTGGGGAGCAGTACTTC. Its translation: CASSAGTSVPGEQYF.

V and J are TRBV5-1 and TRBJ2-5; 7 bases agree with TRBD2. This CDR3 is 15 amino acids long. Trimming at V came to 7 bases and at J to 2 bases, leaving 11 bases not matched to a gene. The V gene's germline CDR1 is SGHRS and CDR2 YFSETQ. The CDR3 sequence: CASGALGSGQETQYF. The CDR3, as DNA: TGCGCCAGCGGCGCCCTGGGTAGCGGGCAAGAGACCCAGTACTTC.

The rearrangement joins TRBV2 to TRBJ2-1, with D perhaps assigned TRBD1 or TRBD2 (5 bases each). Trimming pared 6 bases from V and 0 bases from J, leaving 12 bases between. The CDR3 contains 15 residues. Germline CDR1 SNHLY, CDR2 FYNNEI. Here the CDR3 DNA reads TGTGCCAGCAGGGACCGGGACGGCTCCTACAATGAGCAGTTCTTC. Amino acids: CASRDRDGSYNEQFF.

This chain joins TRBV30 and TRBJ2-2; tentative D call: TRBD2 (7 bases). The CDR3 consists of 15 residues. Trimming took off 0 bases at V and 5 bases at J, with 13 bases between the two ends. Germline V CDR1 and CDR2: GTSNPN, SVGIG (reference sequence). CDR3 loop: CAWSVGGVRTGELFF. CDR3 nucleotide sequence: TGTGCCTGGAGTGTAGGGGGGGTACGGACCGGGGAGCTGTTTTTT.

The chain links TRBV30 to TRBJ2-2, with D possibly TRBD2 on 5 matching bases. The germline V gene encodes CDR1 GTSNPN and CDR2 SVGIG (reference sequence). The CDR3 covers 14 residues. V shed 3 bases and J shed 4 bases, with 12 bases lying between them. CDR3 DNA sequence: TGTGCCTGGAGGGGCGGGCGTGGCACCGGGGAGCTGTTTTTT. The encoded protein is CAWRGGRGTGELFF. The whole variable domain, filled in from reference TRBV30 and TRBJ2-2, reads SQTIHQWPATLVQPVGSPLSLECTVEGTSNPNLYWYRQAAGRGLQLLFYSVGIGQISSEVPQNLSASRPQDRQFILSSKKLLLSDSGFYLCAWRGGRGTGELFFGEGSRLTVL.

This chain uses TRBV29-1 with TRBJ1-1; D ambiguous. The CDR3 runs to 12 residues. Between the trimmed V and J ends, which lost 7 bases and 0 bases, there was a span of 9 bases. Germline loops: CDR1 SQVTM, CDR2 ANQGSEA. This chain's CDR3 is CSGQQMNTEAFF. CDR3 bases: TGCAGCGGGCAACAGATGAACACTGAAGCTTTCTTT.

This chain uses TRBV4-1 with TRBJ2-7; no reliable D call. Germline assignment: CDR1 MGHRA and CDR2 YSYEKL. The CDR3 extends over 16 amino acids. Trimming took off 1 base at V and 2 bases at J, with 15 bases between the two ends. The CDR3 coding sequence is TGCGCCAGCAGCCAAGTCCACGGACCCCGTACCTACGAGCAGTACTTC. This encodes CASSQVHGPRTYEQYF.

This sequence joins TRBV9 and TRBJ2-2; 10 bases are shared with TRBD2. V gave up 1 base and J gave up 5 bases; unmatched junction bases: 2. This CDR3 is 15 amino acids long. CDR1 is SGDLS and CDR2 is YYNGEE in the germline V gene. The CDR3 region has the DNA TGTGCCAGCAGCGTACTAGCGGGGGAGACCGGGGAGCTGTTTTTT. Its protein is CASSVLAGETGELFF.

The DNA of the CDR3 is TGCAGTGCTAGTTTCACCGGGACAGGGGGAACCTACGAGCAGTACTTC. Amino acids: CSASFTGTGGTYEQYF. V gene TRBV20-1 combines with J gene TRBJ2-7; 11 bases map to TRBD1. CDR3 length equals 16 residues. The germline CDR1 and CDR2 sequences are DFQATT and SNEGSKA (reference sequence). Trimming at V came to 3 bases and at J to 2 bases, leaving 9 bases not matched to a gene.

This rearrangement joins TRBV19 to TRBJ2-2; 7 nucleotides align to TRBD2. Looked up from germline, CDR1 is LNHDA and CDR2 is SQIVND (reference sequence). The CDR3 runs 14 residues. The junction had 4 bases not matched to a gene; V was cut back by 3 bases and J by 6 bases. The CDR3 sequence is CASSIQAGAGELFF. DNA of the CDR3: TGTGCCAGTAGTATCCAGGCGGGAGCCGGGGAGCTGTTTTTT.

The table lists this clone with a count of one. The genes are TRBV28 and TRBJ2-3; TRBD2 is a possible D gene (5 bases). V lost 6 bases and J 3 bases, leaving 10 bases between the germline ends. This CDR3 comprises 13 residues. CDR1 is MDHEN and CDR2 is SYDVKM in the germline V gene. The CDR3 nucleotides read TGTGCCAGCAGAGGACCGGGGACAGATACGCAGTATTTT. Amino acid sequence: CASRGPGTDTQYF. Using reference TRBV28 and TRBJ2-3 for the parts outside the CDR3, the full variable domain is DVKVTQSSRYLVKRTGEKVFLECVQDMDHENMFWYRQDPGLGLRLIYFSYDVKMKEKGDIPEGYSVSREKKERFSLILESASTNQTSMYLCASRGPGTDTQYFGPGTRLTVL.

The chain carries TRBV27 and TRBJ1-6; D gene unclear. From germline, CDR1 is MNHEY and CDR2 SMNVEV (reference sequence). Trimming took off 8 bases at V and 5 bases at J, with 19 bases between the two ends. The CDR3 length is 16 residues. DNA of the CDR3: TGTGCCAGCGCCTACGATCCGCCCTCAGATAATTCACCCCTCCACTTT. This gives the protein CASAYDPPSDNSPLHF.

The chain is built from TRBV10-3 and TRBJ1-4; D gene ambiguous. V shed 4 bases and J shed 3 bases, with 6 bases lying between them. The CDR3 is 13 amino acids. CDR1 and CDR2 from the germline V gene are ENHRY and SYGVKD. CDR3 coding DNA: TGTGCCATCAGTGTTTGGGCTAATGAAAAACTGTTTTTT. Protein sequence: CAISVWANEKLFF.

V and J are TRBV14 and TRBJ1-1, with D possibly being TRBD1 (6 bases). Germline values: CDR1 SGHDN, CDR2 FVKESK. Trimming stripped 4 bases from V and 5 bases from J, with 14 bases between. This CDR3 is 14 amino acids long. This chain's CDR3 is CASSRDIQGTEAFF. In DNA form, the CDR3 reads TGTGCCAGCAGCCGGGATATACAGGGAACTGAAGCTTTCTTT.

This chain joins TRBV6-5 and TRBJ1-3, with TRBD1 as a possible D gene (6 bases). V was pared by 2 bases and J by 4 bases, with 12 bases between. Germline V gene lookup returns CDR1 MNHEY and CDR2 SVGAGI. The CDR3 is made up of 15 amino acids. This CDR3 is CASSYVQGKGNTIYF. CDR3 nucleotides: TGTGCCAGCAGTTACGTCCAGGGGAAAGGAAACACCATATATTTT.

This CDR3 reads CASGLGRNEQFF. The CDR3, as DNA: TGTGCTAGTGGTTTGGGTAGGAATGAGCAGTTCTTC. The chain employs TRBV12-5 and TRBJ2-1; D remains ambiguous. The CDR3 has 12 amino acids. The germline V gene has CDR1 LGHNT and CDR2 FRNRAP. V shed 1 base and J shed 7 bases, with 5 bases lying between them.

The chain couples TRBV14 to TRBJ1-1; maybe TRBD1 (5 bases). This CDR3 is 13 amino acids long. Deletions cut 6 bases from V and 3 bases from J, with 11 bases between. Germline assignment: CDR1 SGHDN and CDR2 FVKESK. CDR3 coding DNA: TGTGCCAGCAGGGCTCGGGACGACACTGAAGCTTTCTTT. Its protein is CASRARDDTEAFF.